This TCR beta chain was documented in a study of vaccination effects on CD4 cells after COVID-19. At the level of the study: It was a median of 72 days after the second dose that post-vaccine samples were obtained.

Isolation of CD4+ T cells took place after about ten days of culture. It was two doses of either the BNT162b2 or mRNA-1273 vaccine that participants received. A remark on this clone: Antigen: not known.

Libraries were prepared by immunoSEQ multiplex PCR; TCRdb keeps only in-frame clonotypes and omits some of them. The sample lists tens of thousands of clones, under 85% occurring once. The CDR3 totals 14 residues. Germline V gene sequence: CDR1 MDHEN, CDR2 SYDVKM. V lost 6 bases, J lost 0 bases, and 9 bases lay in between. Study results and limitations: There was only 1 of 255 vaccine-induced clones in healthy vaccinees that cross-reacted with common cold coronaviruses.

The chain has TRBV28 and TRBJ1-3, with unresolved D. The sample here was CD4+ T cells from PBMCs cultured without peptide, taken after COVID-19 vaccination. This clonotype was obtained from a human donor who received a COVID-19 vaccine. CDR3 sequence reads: CASRRGSSGNTIYF. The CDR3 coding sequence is TGTGCCAGCAGGCGTGGGAGCTCTGGAAACACCATATATTTT.